These T cell receptor beta chains were read from a single sample in a study of CD8 T cells in ankylosing spondylitis. TCRdb redid the calling of the 5' RACE reads with MiXCR, one entry per CDR3 protein. This table has a few hundred thousand distinct CDR3 sequences, under 8.5% appearing once. What was sequenced was blood, either unsorted or a sorted T cell fraction (not recorded which). Receptors were obtained from a male donor with ankylosing spondylitis. Both conserved end residues are part of each CDR3. The order of the fields is D gene, V gene, clone size, J gene, CDR3 protein, CDR3 DNA. A D gene is named only where the DNA matches it firmly. Part of the rows lack a size; the others show once, few, many or a class for expanded clones.

D: -; V: TRBV2; size: -; J: TRBJ2-3; CDR3: CASSNQVWQYF; DNA: TGTGCCAGCAGTAATCAGGTGTGGCAGTATTTT
D: TRBD2; V: TRBV6-1; size: few; J: TRBJ2-1; CDR3: CASSRLAGGTYNEQFF; DNA: TGTGCCAGCAGCCGCCTTGCGGGAGGGACCTACAATGAGCAGTTCTTC
D: -; V: TRBV20-1; size: few; J: TRBJ2-1; CDR3: CSARDQVRITIEQFF; DNA: TGCAGTGCTAGAGATCAGGTCAGGATTACAATTGAGCAGTTCTTC
D: -; V: TRBV29-1; size: -; J: TRBJ2-1; CDR3: CSVESGGLYEQFF; DNA: TGCAGCGTTGAATCGGGGGGCCTGTATGAGCAGTTCTTC
D: TRBD1; V: TRBV28; size: many; J: TRBJ2-1; CDR3: CASSVGTGDEQFF; DNA: TGTGCCAGCAGTGTGGGAACAGGGGATGAGCAGTTCTTC
D: TRBD1; V: TRBV20-1; size: -; J: TRBJ1-5; CDR3: CSAGQGASLTQHF; DNA: TGCAGTGCGGGACAGGGGGCCAGTTTGACCCAGCATTTT
D: -; V: TRBV20-1; size: many; J: TRBJ2-3; CDR3: CSARDVRTDTQYF; DNA: TGCAGTGCTAGAGATGTGCGTACAGATACGCAGTATTTT
D: -; V: TRBV20-1; size: many; J: TRBJ2-2; CDR3: CSATHTNTGELFF; DNA: TGCAGTGCTACCCACACGAACACCGGGGAGCTGTTTTTT
D: TRBD1; V: TRBV4-1; size: -; J: TRBJ2-7; CDR3: CASSQTPGTAYEQYF; DNA: TGCGCCAGCAGCCAAACCCCCGGGACAGCCTACGAGCAGTACTTC
D: -; V: TRBV20-1; size: many; J: TRBJ1-2; CDR3: CSARDRGFGYTF; DNA: TGCAGTGCTAGAGACAGGGGTTTTGGCTACACCTTC
D: TRBD2; V: TRBV11-3; size: few; J: TRBJ2-1; CDR3: CASSFYREGYNEQFF; DNA: TGTGCCAGCAGCTTTTATCGGGAGGGCTACAATGAGCAGTTCTTC
D: TRBD2; V: TRBV18; size: -; J: TRBJ2-2; CDR3: CASSPLVDTSGRTGELFF; DNA: TGTGCCAGCTCACCCCTCGTTGATACTAGCGGGAGGACCGGGGAGCTGTTTTTT
D: TRBD2; V: TRBV3-1; size: few; J: TRBJ2-1; CDR3: CASSQGRGRVGNNEQFF; DNA: TGTGCCAGCAGCCAGGGCCGCGGGAGAGTTGGGAACAATGAGCAGTTCTTC
D: TRBD2; V: TRBV15; size: -; J: TRBJ2-1; CDR3: CATSGRPGLAGGSSYNEQFF; DNA: TGTGCCACCAGCGGGCGTCCGGGACTAGCGGGAGGGAGCTCCTACAATGAGCAGTTCTTC
D: -; V: TRBV20-1; size: few; J: TRBJ2-1; CDR3: CSAHQGTSYNEQFF; DNA: TGCAGTGCTCATCAGGGGACCTCCTACAATGAGCAGTTCTTC
D: TRBD1; V: TRBV30; size: few; J: TRBJ2-7; CDR3: CAWSVGGTGPYEQYF; DNA: TGTGCCTGGAGTGTAGGGGGGACAGGGCCCTACGAGCAGTACTTC
D: TRBD2; V: TRBV12-3/TRBV12-4; size: many; J: TRBJ2-1; CDR3: CASSLIAGVGNEQFF; DNA: TGTGCCAGCAGTTTGATAGCGGGAGTGGGCAATGAGCAGTTCTTC
D: -; V: TRBV12-3/TRBV12-4; size: -; J: TRBJ1-2; CDR3: CASSFTGSPLYGYTF; DNA: TGTGCCAGCAGTTTTACTGGGTCGCCCTTATATGGCTACACCTTC
D: -; V: TRBV7-2; size: few; J: TRBJ1-4; CDR3: CASSLWPKEKLFF; DNA: TGTGCCAGCAGCTTATGGCCGAAAGAAAAACTGTTTTTT
D: -; V: TRBV20-1; size: once; J: TRBJ2-3; CDR3: CSARDSWSGGTDTQYF; DNA: TGCAGTGCTAGAGATAGTTGGTCTGGGGGGACAGATACGCAGTATTTT
D: TRBD2; V: TRBV29-1; size: few; J: TRBJ2-7; CDR3: CSVSGSRYEQYF; DNA: TGCAGCGTTAGCGGGAGTCGCTACGAGCAGTACTTC
D: TRBD2; V: TRBV19; size: few; J: TRBJ2-3; CDR3: CASSLRTSGTYTDTQYF; DNA: TGTGCCAGTAGTCTCCGGACTAGCGGGACGTACACAGATACGCAGTATTTT
D: -; V: TRBV12-3/TRBV12-4; size: few; J: TRBJ1-5; CDR3: CASKAGSRQTEGPQHF; DNA: TGTGCCAGCAAAGCAGGCTCCCGACAGACGGAAGGGCCCCAGCATTTT
D: -; V: TRBV11-3; size: -; J: TRBJ2-7; CDR3: CASSQDSSYEQYF; DNA: TGTGCCAGCAGCCAGGACTCCTCCTACGAGCAGTACTTC
D: -; V: TRBV4-2; size: -; J: TRBJ1-4; CDR3: CASSQSSGTTNEKLFF; DNA: TGTGCCAGCAGCCAATCATCGGGTACAACTAATGAAAAACTGTTTTTT
D: TRBD1; V: TRBV12-3/TRBV12-4; size: -; J: TRBJ2-7; CDR3: CASSPRTGPYEQYF; DNA: TGTGCCAGCAGTCCCCGGACAGGACCCTACGAGCAGTACTTC
D: -; V: TRBV2; size: -; J: TRBJ1-5; CDR3: CASGGHGQPQHF; DNA: TGTGCCAGCGGCGGGCATGGTCAGCCCCAGCATTTT
D: -; V: TRBV20-1; size: -; J: TRBJ2-6; CDR3: CSARLAPSGANVLTF; DNA: TGCAGTGCTAGGTTGGCCCCCTCTGGGGCCAACGTCCTGACTTTC